This T cell receptor beta chain was identified during a study of cytomegalovirus exposure and HLA in healthy donors. Trimming took 6 bases from V and 11 from J, leaving 16 bases between them. The CDR3 runs to 12 residues. CDR1 LNHDA and CDR2 SQIVND come from the germline V gene (reference sequence). Study results and limitations: Most TCR sequences were rare, but some public TCRs occurred in many donors. A later analysis linked a missense variant in DCLRE1C to the trimming of TCR beta V and J genes. A later analysis reported that several of the most significant clusters appeared to be linked to common viral pathogens, among them Epstein-Barr virus.

60 Vbeta and 13 Jbeta primers were used in PCR. Sequenced by immunoSEQ multiplex PCR; TCRdb stores in-frame clones only, minus some. The sample has around 190,000 clones; around 84% are singletons. Comment on this clone: The antigen remains undetermined.

This clonotype was obtained from a girl aged 2-15 years in good health and CMV-seropositive. The chain has TRBV19 and TRBJ1-1; D is uncertain. The sequenced sample consisted of PBMCs. CDR3 in amino acids: CASSPTTRRAFF. CDR3 nucleotides: TGTGCCAGTAGCCCGACGACCCGGCGGGCTTTCTTT.